These 6 T cell receptor beta chains were all obtained from the same sample, sequenced in a study of beta chain features in type 1 diabetes. General study results and limits: In all four CD4+ subsets, TCRB CDR3 length was significantly, moderately reduced in type 1 diabetes.

Reverse transcription of all isolated RNA meant that expressed TCRB transcripts were sequenced. The repertoire was sequenced with immunoSEQ multiplex PCR; TCRdb's copy has only in-frame clones and lacks some. Here the sample spans around 140,000 clones, about an eighth being singletons. Antigens for these TCRs are unknown. Source material: central memory CD4+ T cells from blood. The source is a man younger than 30 with type 1 diabetes.

The chain uses TRBV7-6 and TRBJ2-6; D is ambiguous. Trimming removed 3 bases from V and 1 base from J, with 4 bases in between. Germline V gene sequence: CDR1 SGHVS, CDR2 FNYEAQ. The CDR3 spans 14 residues. The CDR3 DNA follows: TGTGCCAGCAGCTTCTATTCTGGGGCCAACGTCCTGACTTTC. It is translated as CASSFYSGANVLTF.

This clone was seen many times. This sample includes further DNA sequences coding for the same CDR3. This chain connects TRBV6-5 to TRBJ2-7; D is unresolved. The V end lost 5 bases, the J end lost 1 base, and 9 bases lay between the germline ends. The germline V gene encodes CDR1 MNHEY and CDR2 SVGAGI. The CDR3 has 13 amino acids. For the CDR3, the DNA is TGTGCCAGCAGTAGGGTTCGGTCCTACGAGCAGTACTTC. Its translation: CASSRVRSYEQYF.

This rearrangement joins TRBV11-3 to TRBJ2-2; no definite D call. The CDR3 extends over 16 amino acids. Germline-derived CDR1 and CDR2 are SGHNT and YENEEA. Trimming pared 1 base from V and 2 bases from J, leaving 11 bases between. The chain's CDR3 is CASSLGVVSNTGELFF. The CDR3 nucleotides read TGTGCCAGCAGCTTAGGGGTCGTGAGCAACACCGGGGAGCTGTTTTTT.

The V call is TRBV7-8, the J call TRBJ2-1; D perhaps matches TRBD2 (6 bases). Germline V gene lookup returns CDR1 SGHVS and CDR2 FQNEAQ. The CDR3 length is 15 residues. Between the trimmed V and J ends, which lost 5 bases and 5 bases, there was a span of 16 bases. The CDR3 loop reads CASSARFREDNEQFF. The CDR3 DNA is TGTGCCAGCAGCGCCCGATTCAGGGAGGACAATGAGCAGTTCTTC.

At least ten counts were recorded for this clone. The rearrangement links TRBV5-1 to TRBJ2-1, with D possibly matching TRBD1 (5 bases). Germline lookup yields CDR1 SGHRS and CDR2 YFSETQ. The ends were cut back, 9 bases at V and 0 bases at J, with 13 bases in the middle. CDR3 length: 14 amino acids. The CDR3 reads CATSQGSSYNEQFF. CDR3 DNA sequence: TGCGCCACTTCGCAGGGAAGCTCCTACAATGAGCAGTTCTTC.

CDR3 bases: TGTGCCAGCTCACCAGCGGATACTGAAGCTTTCTTT. This codes for CASSPADTEAFF. The chain uses TRBV18 and TRBJ1-1, with unresolved D. V lost 2 bases, J lost 5 bases, and 6 bases lay in between. Germline V gives CDR1 KGHSH, CDR2 LQKENI. The CDR3 totals 12 residues.